This entry lists 5 T cell receptor beta chains sequenced from one sample in a study of T cells in Graves' hyperthyroidism and ophthalmopathy. It was RNA transcripts that yielded the amplified TCR beta CDR3 regions. The primer set for the first-round RT-PCR of the TCR CDR3 was HTBI. TCRdb recomputed calls from the multiplex PCR reads with MiXCR, one row per CDR3 protein. Among some 720,000 distinct CDR3 sequences listed, about 16% were seen once. The sequencing sample was made of blood. Every receptor here comes from a man between 18 and 35 years old with Graves' hyperthyroidism.

V is TRBV4-3 and J is TRBJ2-2; D may be TRBD1 (6 bases). The length of the CDR3 is 17 residues. V was pared by 1 base and J by 0 bases, with 12 bases between. Germline CDR1 and CDR2: LGHNA and YSLEER. In DNA form, the CDR3 reads TGCGCCAGCAGCCAAGGAGGAAGGACAGCGAACACCGGGGAGCTGTTTTTT. Amino acid sequence: CASSQGGRTANTGELFF.

This clonotype was found a few times. The chain carries TRBV20-1 and TRBJ2-7, with 7 bases lining up with TRBD1. The CDR3 extends over 13 amino acids. Germline CDR1 is DFQATT and CDR2 is SNEGSKA (reference sequence). Trimming took 3 bases from V and 4 from J; bases not matched to a gene: 6. The CDR3 region is CSASGQGEYEQYF. CDR3 DNA: TGCAGTGCTAGTGGCCAGGGGGAGTACGAGCAGTACTTC.

This clonotype was seen ten or more times. The chain is built from TRBV28 and TRBJ2-2; a possible D gene is TRBD1 (5 bases). The V end lost 3 bases, the J end lost 5 bases, and 10 bases lay between the germline ends. From germline, CDR1 is MDHEN and CDR2 SYDVKM. The CDR3 consists of 14 residues. The CDR3 bases are TGTGCCAGCAGTTTTAAGACAGATACCGGGGAGCTGTTTTTT. Translating gives CASSFKTDTGELFF.

The table lists this clonotype with a few counts. V is TRBV9 and J is TRBJ2-1, with 10 nucleotides matching TRBD1. The V gene end was trimmed by 3 bases and the J gene end by 6 bases; junction bases not matched to a gene: 9. Germline CDR1 and CDR2: SGDLS and YYNGEE. The CDR3 contains 16 residues. The CDR3 spells CASSAEGQGTPNEQFF. The CDR3 DNA reads TGTGCCAGCAGCGCCGAGGGACAGGGGACCCCCAATGAGCAGTTCTTC.

The sample holds many counts of this clonotype. The chain's CDR3 is CASSVNPGELFF. DNA for the CDR3: TGTGCCAGCAGTGTCAATCCCGGGGAGCTGTTTTTT. The chain combines TRBV2 with TRBJ2-2; D unclear. The germline gives CDR1 SNHLY, CDR2 FYNNEI. The CDR3 totals 12 residues. V gave up 4 bases and J gave up 6 bases, with 6 bases separating them.